The entry below gives a single T cell receptor (beta chain) sequence along with its context. What it binds is unknown. Data came from immunoSEQ multiplex PCR; TCRdb stores just in-frame clones and leaves some out. The repertoire holds more than 65,000 clones, with 85% to 95% as singletons. The entry originates in a study of graft-versus-host responses after intestinal transplantation. Overall study context: Among the recipients, all got anti-thymocyte globulin induction and then tacrolimus and steroids for about three years.

The V end was cut by 3 bases, the J end by 0 bases, with 15 bases between. This CDR3 contains 17 residues. CDR1 and CDR2 from the germline V gene are SGHAT and FQNNGV. Study results and caveats: GvH clones occurred in recipient marrow; some first appeared in ileum or blood. Early declines in HvG clones that occurred post-transplant were associated with peak circulating GvH clone levels.

This specimen consisted of unstimulated CD8+ T cells sorted from spleen or lymph node cells, obtained before transplant. The TCR comes from a human donor who was the organ donor for an intestinal transplant. The rearrangement links TRBV11-2 to TRBJ2-1; D unresolved. CDR3 amino acids: CASSFAERVFSYNEQFF. In DNA form, the CDR3 reads TGTGCCAGCAGCTTCGCGGAGAGAGTTTTCTCCTACAATGAGCAGTTCTTC. Complete variable domain (other parts from reference TRBV11-2 and TRBJ2-1): EAGVAQSPRYKIIEKRQSVAFWCNPISGHATLYWYQQILGQGPKLLIQFQNNGVVDDSQLPKDRFSAERLKGVDSTLKIQPAKLEDSAVYLCASSFAERVFSYNEQFFGPGTRLTVL.